A single T cell receptor (beta chain) is shown here with its context. Germline V lookup: CDR1 KGHSH, CDR2 LQKENI. J gave up 0 bases and V 6 bases, and 6 bases lay outside the gene matches. This CDR3 spans 16 amino acids. This sample was included in a study of blood T cell repertoires in COVID-19. At the level of the study: Samples came from the United States, Italy and Spain, spanning acute and convalescent COVID-19. In each case, the material was cDNA or gDNA derived from T cells, B-cell-depleted T cells, or PBMCs.

Produced via immunoSEQ multiplex PCR; TCRdb's table is partial and in-frame only. The sample has roughly 260,000 clones, around 85% seen once. Sequenced: peripheral blood. The chain combines TRBV18 with TRBJ1-1; 11 bases map to TRBD1. This clonotype was sampled from a woman aged 40 to 55 with active or convalescent COVID-19. In DNA, the CDR3 is TGTGCCAGCTCCCGGGACAGGGGGATCATGAACACTGAAGCTTTCTTT. Translating gives CASSRDRGIMNTEAFF.